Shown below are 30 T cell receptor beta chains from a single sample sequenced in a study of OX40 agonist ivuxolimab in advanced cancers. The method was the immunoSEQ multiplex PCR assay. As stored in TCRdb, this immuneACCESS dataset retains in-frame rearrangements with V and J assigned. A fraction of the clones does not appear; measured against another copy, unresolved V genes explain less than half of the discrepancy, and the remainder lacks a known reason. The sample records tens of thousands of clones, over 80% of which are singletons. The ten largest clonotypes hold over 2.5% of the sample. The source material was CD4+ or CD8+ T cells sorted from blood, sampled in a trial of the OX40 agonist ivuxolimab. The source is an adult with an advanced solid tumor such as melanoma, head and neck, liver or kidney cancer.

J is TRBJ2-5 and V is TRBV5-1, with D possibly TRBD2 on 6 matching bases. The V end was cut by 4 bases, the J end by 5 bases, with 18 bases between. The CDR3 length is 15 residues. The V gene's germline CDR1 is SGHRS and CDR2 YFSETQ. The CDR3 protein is CASSRTLGLLETQYF. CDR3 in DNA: TGCGCCAGCAGCCGAACCTTAGGACTACTCGAGACCCAGTACTTC.

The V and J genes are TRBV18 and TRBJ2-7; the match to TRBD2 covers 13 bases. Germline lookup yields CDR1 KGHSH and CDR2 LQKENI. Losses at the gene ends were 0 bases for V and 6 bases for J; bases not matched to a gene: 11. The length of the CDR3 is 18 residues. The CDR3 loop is CASSPPNPGLAGVGEQYF. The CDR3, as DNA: TGTGCCAGCTCACCACCCAATCCCGGACTAGCGGGAGTAGGCGAGCAGTACTTC.

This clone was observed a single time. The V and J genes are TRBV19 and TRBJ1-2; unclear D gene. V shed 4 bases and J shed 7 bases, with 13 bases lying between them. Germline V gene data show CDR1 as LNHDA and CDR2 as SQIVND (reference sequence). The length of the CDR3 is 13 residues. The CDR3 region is CASSNYRDGGYTF. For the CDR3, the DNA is TGTGCCAGTAGTAATTATAGAGACGGTGGCTACACCTTC. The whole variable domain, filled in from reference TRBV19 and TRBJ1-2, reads DGGITQSPKYLFRKEGQNVTLSCEQNLNHDAMYWYRQDPGQGLRLIYYSQIVNDFQKGDIAEGYSVSREKKESFPLTVTSAQKNPTAFYLCASSNYRDGGYTFGSGTRLTVV.

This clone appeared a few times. The CDR3 reads CASSHLRSGNTIYF. As DNA, the CDR3 is TGCGCCAGCAGCCACTTACGCTCTGGAAACACCATATATTTT. The J gene is TRBJ1-3, the V gene TRBV4-1, with D hard to call. CDR1 MGHRA and CDR2 YSYEKL come from the germline V gene. CDR3 length: 14 amino acids. Trimming removed 3 bases from V and 0 bases from J, with 6 bases in between.

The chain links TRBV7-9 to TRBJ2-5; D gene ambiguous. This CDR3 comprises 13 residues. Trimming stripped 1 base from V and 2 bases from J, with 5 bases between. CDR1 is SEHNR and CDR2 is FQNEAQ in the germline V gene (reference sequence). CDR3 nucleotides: TGTGCCAGCAGCTTAGGTCAGCAAGAGACCCAGTACTTC. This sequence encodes CASSLGQQETQYF.

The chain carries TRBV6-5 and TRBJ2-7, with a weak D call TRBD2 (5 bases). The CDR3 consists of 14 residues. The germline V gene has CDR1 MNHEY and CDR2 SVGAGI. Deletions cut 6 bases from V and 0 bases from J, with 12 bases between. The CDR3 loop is CASSRGPSSYEQYF. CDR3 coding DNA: TGTGCCAGCAGCCGCGGGCCGAGCTCCTACGAGCAGTACTTC.

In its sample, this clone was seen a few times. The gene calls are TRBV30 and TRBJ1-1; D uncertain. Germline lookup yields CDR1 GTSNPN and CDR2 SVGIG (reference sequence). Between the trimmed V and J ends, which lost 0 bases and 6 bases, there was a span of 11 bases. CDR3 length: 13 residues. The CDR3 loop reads CAWSVAGVAEAFF. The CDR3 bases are TGTGCCTGGAGTGTAGCCGGTGTGGCTGAAGCTTTCTTT.

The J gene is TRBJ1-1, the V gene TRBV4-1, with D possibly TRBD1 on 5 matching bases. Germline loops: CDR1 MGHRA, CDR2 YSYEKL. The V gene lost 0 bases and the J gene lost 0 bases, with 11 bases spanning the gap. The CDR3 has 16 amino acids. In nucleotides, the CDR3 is TGCGCCAGCAGCCAAGAAACAGGCAAAATGAACACTGAAGCTTTCTTT. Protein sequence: CASSQETGKMNTEAFF.

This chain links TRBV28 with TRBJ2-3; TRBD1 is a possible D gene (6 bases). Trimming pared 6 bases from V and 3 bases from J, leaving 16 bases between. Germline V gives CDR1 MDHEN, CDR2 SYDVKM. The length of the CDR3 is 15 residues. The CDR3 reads CASRLQGGRTDTQYF. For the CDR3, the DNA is TGTGCCAGCAGACTACAGGGCGGGCGGACAGATACGCAGTATTTT. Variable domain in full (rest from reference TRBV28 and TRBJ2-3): DVKVTQSSRYLVKRTGEKVFLECVQDMDHENMFWYRQDPGLGLRLIYFSYDVKMKEKGDIPEGYSVSREKKERFSLILESASTNQTSMYLCASRLQGGRTDTQYFGPGTRLTVL.

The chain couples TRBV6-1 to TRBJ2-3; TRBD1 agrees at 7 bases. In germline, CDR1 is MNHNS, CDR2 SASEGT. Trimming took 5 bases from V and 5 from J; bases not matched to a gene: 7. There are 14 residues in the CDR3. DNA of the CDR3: TGTGCCAGCAGTCTTGGACAGGCGGTAGATACGCAGTATTTT. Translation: CASSLGQAVDTQYF.

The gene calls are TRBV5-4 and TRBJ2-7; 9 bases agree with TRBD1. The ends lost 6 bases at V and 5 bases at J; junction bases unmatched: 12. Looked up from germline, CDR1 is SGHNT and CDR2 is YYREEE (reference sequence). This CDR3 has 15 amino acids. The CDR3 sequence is CASNAGQGEFHEQYF. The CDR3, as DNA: TGTGCCAGCAACGCGGGACAGGGTGAGTTCCACGAGCAGTACTTC.

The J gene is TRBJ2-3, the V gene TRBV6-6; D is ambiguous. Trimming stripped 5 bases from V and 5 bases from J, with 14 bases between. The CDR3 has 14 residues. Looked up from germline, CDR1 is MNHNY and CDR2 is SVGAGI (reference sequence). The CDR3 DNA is TGTGCCAGCAGTCACACGCGGATTTTAGATACGCAGTATTTT. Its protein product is CASSHTRILDTQYF.

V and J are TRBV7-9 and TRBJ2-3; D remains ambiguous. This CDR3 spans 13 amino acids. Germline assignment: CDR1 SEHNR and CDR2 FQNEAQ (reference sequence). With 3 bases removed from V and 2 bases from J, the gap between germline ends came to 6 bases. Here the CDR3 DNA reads TGTGCCAGCAGCTTTGGGTACACAGATACGCAGTATTTT. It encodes CASSFGYTDTQYF.

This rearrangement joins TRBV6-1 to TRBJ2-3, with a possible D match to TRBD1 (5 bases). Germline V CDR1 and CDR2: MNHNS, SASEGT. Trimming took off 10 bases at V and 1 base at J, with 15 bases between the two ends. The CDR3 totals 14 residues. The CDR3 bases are TGTGCCACGCGGACATGGCAAGGCACAGATACGCAGTATTTT. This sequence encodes CATRTWQGTDTQYF.

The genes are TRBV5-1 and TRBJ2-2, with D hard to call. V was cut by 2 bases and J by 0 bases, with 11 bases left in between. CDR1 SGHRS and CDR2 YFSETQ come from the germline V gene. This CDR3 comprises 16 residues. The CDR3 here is CASSLLARSNTGELFF. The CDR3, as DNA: TGCGCCAGCAGCTTACTGGCGCGGTCGAACACCGGGGAGCTGTTTTTT. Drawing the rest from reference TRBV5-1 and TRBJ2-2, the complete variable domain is KAGVTQTPRYLIKTRGQQVTLSCSPISGHRSVSWYQQTPGQGLQFLFEYFSETQRNKGNFPGRFSGRQFSNSRSEMNVSTLELGDSALYLCASSLLARSNTGELFFGEGSRLTVL.

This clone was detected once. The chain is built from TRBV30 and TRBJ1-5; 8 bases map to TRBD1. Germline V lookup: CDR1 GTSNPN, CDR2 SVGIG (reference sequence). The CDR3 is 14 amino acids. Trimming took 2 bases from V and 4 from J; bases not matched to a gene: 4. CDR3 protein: CAWSHQGANQPQHF. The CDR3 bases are TGTGCCTGGAGTCATCAGGGGGCGAATCAGCCCCAGCATTTT.

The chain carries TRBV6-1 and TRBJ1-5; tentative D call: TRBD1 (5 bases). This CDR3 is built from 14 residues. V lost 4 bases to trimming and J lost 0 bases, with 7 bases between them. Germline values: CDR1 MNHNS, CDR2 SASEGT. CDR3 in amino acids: CASSGGHSNQPQHF. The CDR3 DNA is TGTGCCAGCAGTGGAGGACATAGCAATCAGCCCCAGCATTTT.

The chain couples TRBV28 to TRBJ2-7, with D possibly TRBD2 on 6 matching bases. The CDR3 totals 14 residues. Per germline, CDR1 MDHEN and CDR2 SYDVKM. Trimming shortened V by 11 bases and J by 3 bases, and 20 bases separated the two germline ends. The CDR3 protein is CASGGGEDLYEQYF. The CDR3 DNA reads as TGTGCCTCTGGCGGAGGGGAGGATCTCTACGAGCAGTACTTC.

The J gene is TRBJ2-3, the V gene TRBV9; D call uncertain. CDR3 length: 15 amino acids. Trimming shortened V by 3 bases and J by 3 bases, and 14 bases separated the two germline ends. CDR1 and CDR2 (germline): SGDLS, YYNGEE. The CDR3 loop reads CASSAGLIETDTQYF. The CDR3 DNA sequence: TGTGCCAGCAGCGCTGGGCTTATTGAGACAGATACGCAGTATTTT.

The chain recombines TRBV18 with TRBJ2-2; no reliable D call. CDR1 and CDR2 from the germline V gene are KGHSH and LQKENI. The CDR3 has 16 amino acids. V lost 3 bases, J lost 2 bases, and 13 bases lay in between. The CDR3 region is CASSPLSARNTGELFF. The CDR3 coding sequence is TGTGCCAGCTCACCTCTGAGCGCCAGAAACACCGGGGAGCTGTTTTTT.

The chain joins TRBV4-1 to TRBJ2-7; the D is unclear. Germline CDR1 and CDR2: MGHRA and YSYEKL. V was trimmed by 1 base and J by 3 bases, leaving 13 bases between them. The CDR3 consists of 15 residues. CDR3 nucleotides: TGCGCCAGCAGCCAAGTCGTCGATCTCAACTACGAGCAGTACTTC. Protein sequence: CASSQVVDLNYEQYF.

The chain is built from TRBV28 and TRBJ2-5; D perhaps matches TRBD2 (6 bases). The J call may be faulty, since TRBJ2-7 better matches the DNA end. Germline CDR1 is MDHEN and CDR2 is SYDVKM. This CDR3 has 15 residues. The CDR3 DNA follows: TGTGCCAGCGGCGCGGACCTCGGCGGAGGGAACGAGCAGTACTTC. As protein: CASGADLGGGNEQYF.

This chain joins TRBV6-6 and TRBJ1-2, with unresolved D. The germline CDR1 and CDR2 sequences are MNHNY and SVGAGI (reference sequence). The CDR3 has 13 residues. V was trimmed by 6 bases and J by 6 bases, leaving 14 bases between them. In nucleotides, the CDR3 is TGTGCCAGCAGGAGGGCCACCAAGGATGGCTACACCTTC. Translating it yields CASRRATKDGYTF.

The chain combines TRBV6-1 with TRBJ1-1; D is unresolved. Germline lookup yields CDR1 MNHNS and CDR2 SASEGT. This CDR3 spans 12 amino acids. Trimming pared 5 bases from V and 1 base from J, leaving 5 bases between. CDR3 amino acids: CASSRENTEAFF. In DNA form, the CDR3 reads TGTGCCAGCAGTAGGGAGAACACTGAAGCTTTCTTT.

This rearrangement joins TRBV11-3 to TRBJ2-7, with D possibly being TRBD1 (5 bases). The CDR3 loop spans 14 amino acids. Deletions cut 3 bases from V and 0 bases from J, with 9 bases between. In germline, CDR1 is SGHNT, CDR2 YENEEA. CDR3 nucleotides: TGTGCCAGCAGCTTTGACAGCTACTCCTACGAGCAGTACTTC. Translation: CASSFDSYSYEQYF.

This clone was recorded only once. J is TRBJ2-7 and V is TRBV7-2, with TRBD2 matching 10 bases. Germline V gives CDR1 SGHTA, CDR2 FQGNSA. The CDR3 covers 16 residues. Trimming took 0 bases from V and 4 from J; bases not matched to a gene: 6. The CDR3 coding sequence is TGTGCCAGCAGCTTAGCGTCTAGCGGGAGTGGGTACGAGCAGTACTTC. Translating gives CASSLASSGSGYEQYF.

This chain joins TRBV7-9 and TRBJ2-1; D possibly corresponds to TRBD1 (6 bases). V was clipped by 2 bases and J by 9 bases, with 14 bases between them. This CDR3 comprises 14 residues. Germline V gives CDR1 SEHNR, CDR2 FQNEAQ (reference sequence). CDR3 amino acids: CASSLMLGASEQFF. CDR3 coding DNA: TGTGCCAGCAGCTTAATGCTGGGGGCAAGTGAGCAGTTCTTC.

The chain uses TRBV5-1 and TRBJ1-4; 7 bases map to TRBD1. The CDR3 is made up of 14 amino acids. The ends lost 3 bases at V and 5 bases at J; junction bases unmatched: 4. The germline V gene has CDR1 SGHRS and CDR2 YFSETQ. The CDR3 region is CASSSGQPNEKLFF. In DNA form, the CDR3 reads TGCGCCAGCAGCTCGGGACAGCCGAATGAAAAACTGTTTTTT.

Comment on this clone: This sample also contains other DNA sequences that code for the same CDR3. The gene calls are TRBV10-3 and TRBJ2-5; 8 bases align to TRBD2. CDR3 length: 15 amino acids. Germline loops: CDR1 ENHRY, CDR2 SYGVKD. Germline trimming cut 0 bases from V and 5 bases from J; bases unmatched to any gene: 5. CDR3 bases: TGTGCCATCAGTGAGTCCCTAGCGGGCCAGGAGACCCAGTACTTC. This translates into CAISESLAGQETQYF.

The CDR3 loop reads CASSLSGYEQYF. For the CDR3, the DNA is TGTGCCAGCAGCTTATCAGGCTACGAGCAGTACTTC. This chain joins TRBV7-9 and TRBJ2-7; D is unresolved. The CDR3 runs to 12 residues. V lost 2 bases and J lost 3, with 5 bases in between. Germline V gene data show CDR1 as SEHNR and CDR2 as FQNEAQ (reference sequence).